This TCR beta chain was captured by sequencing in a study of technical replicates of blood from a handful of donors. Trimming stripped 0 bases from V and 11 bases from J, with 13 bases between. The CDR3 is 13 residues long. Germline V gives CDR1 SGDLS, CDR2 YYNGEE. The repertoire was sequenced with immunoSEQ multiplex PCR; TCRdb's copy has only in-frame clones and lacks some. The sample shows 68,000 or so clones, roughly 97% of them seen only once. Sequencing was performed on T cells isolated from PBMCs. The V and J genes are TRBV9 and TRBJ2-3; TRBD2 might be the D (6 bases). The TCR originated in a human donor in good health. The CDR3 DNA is TGTGCCAGCAGCGTAGAGGACGGGAGCGGGCAGTATTTT. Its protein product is CASSVEDGSGQYF. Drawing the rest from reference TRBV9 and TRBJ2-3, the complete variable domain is DSGVTQTPKHLITATGQRVTLRCSPRSGDLSVYWYQQSLDQGLQFLIQYYNGEERAKGNILERFSAQQFPDLHSELNLSSLELGDSALYFCASSVEDGSGQYFGPGTRLTVL.